The next 27 T cell receptor beta chains were all read from a single sample in a study of T cells in Graves' hyperthyroidism and ophthalmopathy. The source material, RNA transcripts, was used to amplify TCR beta CDR3 regions. An initial round of RT-PCR targeting the TCR CDR3 relied on the HTBI primer set. Each CDR3 protein is one row after TCRdb ran MiXCR on the multiplex PCR reads. The repertoire holds about 720,000 distinct CDR3 sequences, with less than 20% as singletons. Material: blood. The receptor set was obtained from a man between 18 and 35 years old with Graves' hyperthyroidism.

Notes on this clonotype: A much larger clone differs from this one at a single base, so this may be a read error. The chain uses TRBV28 and TRBJ1-1; TRBD1 is a possible D gene (6 bases). V was cut by 5 bases and J by 1 base, with 26 bases left in between. This CDR3 comprises 19 residues. The germline V gene encodes CDR1 MDHEN and CDR2 SYDVKM. CDR3 DNA: TGTGCCAGCAGTAATTTACTTCCTCCGAGACAGGACCCGAACACTGAAGCTTTCTTT. The encoded protein is CASSNLLPPRQDPNTEAFF.

The V call is TRBV27, the J call TRBJ2-7; 7 nucleotides line up with TRBD2. The germline CDR1 and CDR2 sequences are MNHEY and SMNVEV (reference sequence). Germline trimming cut 6 bases from V and 4 bases from J; bases unmatched to any gene: 15. This CDR3 contains 16 residues. The CDR3: CASRQRLARGAYEQYF. DNA of the CDR3: TGTGCCAGCAGACAAAGACTAGCCCGAGGGGCATACGAGCAGTACTTC.

CDR3 loop: CASSLLEGVGSYNEQFF. CDR3 DNA: TGCGCCAGCAGCTTGCTCGAGGGAGTGGGCTCCTACAATGAGCAGTTCTTC. The chain recombines TRBV5-1 with TRBJ2-1; perhaps TRBD2 as D (5 bases). V shed 1 base and J shed 0 bases, with 14 bases lying between them. The CDR3 length is 17 residues. Germline V gene data show CDR1 as SGHRS and CDR2 as YFSETQ.

This clonotype was counted between two and nine times. The chain combines TRBV7-3 with TRBJ2-1; 9 bases agree with TRBD1. Trimming cost V 5 bases and J 12 bases; bases outside gene matches: 2. Per germline, CDR1 SGHTA and CDR2 FQGTGA. The length of the CDR3 is 11 residues. CDR3 in amino acids: CASSTGGSQFF. The CDR3 nucleotides are TGTGCCAGCAGCACAGGGGGCTCGCAGTTCTTC.

V and J are TRBV5-1 and TRBJ2-7, with D tentatively TRBD2 (6 bases). Germline loops: CDR1 SGHRS, CDR2 YFSETQ. This CDR3 is 13 amino acids long. Deletions cut 4 bases from V and 6 bases from J, with 14 bases between. The CDR3: CASSMGLKGEQYF. The CDR3 bases are TGCGCCAGCAGCATGGGACTGAAGGGCGAGCAGTACTTC. The variable domain in full, with the rest retrieved from reference TRBV5-1 and TRBJ2-7, is KAGVTQTPRYLIKTRGQQVTLSCSPISGHRSVSWYQQTPGQGLQFLFEYFSETQRNKGNFPGRFSGRQFSNSRSEMNVSTLELGDSALYLCASSMGLKGEQYFGPGTRLTVT.

This clonotype turned up a few times. V gene TRBV27 combines with J gene TRBJ2-3, with TRBD1 identical over 10 bases. The CDR3 consists of 15 residues. V shed 3 bases and J 6 bases; nucleotides not matched to a gene: 6. Germline loops: CDR1 MNHEY, CDR2 SMNVEV (reference sequence). The CDR3 region has the DNA TGTGCCAGCAGTTTCCTCGGGACAGGGGTTGATACGCAGTATTTT. Translation gives CASSFLGTGVDTQYF.

This clonotype was found many times. The chain uses TRBV30 and TRBJ1-2; D is unresolved. There are 12 residues in the CDR3. V was clipped by 5 bases and J by 4 bases, with 11 bases between them. Per the germline V gene, CDR1 is GTSNPN and CDR2 is SVGIG (reference sequence). As DNA, the CDR3 is TGTGCCTGGGCTTTGGGGAGCTATGGCTACACCTTC. Translating gives CAWALGSYGYTF.

At least ten counts were recorded for this clonotype. The V gene is TRBV12-3 or TRBV12-4, the J gene TRBJ2-7; TRBD1 agrees at 10 bases. The length of the CDR3 is 13 residues. V lost 6 bases to trimming and J lost 4 bases; unmatched junction nucleotides: 3. Here the CDR3 DNA reads TGTGCCAGCAGCCGACAGGGGGCTTACGAGCAGTACTTC. Translated: CASSRQGAYEQYF.

This clonotype occurred a few times. This chain joins TRBV6-5 and TRBJ2-7; D perhaps matches TRBD2 (5 bases). Germline values: CDR1 MNHEY, CDR2 SVGAGI. Deletions cut 0 bases from V and 2 bases from J, with 8 bases between. This CDR3 spans 14 amino acids. For the CDR3, the DNA is TGTGCCAGCAGTTACTCCGGGATAACCTACGAGCAGTACTTC. Its translation is CASSYSGITYEQYF.

This clonotype has just a few counts. This chain joins TRBV20-1 and TRBJ1-5; no clear D gene. Germline lookup yields CDR1 DFQATT and CDR2 SNEGSKA (reference sequence). Trimming left V 5 bases short and J 7 bases short, with 6 bases between. The CDR3 is 10 amino acids. The CDR3: CSAQGQPQHF. The CDR3 DNA sequence: TGCAGTGCTCAAGGGCAGCCCCAGCATTTT.

The chain has TRBV4-2 and TRBJ2-1; 8 bases are shared with TRBD2. Germline V gene data show CDR1 as LGHNA and CDR2 as YNFKEQ. This CDR3 is built from 17 residues. Trimming removed 6 bases from V and 1 base from J; junction bases left unmatched: 11. The CDR3: CASRPSGRGVSYNEQFF. The DNA for the CDR3 is TGTGCCAGCAGGCCCAGCGGGAGAGGAGTTTCCTACAATGAGCAGTTCTTC.

The sample holds many counts of this clonotype. CDR3 sequence (DNA): TGTGCCAGCAGTTTAAGACTAGCGGGAATGGACTACAATGAGCAGTTCTTC. Translation: CASSLRLAGMDYNEQFF. This chain uses TRBV6-2 or TRBV6-3 with TRBJ2-1, with 11 bases identical to TRBD2. Germline CDR1 is MNHEY and CDR2 is SVGEGT. V lost 4 bases to trimming and J lost 3 bases; unmatched junction nucleotides: 8. This CDR3 region has 17 residues.

The rearrangement uses TRBV2 and TRBJ1-3; TRBD1 aligns across 7 bases. The germline V gene has CDR1 SNHLY and CDR2 FYNNEI. Losses at the gene ends were 5 bases for V and 4 bases for J; bases not matched to a gene: 8. This CDR3 region has 15 residues. The CDR3 nucleotides read TGTGCCAGCAGTCCCGGCAGGGGGACAGGAAACACCATATATTTT. The encoded protein is CASSPGRGTGNTIYF.

A word on this clonotype: The junction and the germline gene differ at one end; a read error may be behind it. This chain joins TRBV4-3 and TRBJ2-5; 8 bases line up with TRBD2. Germline V gene data show CDR1 as LGHNA and CDR2 as YSLEER. This CDR3 has 15 amino acids. CDR3 coding DNA: TGCGCCAGCAGCCAAGATCCTAGCGGGCAAGAGACCCAGTGCTTC. Its protein is CASSQDPSGQETQCF.

This clonotype was recorded many times. The chain joins TRBV20-1 to TRBJ1-1, with 8 bases fitting TRBD1. Germline CDR1 DFQATT, CDR2 SNEGSKA (reference sequence). The V and J ends lost 0 bases and 3 bases, in that order; junction bases with no gene match: 12. The CDR3 contains 17 residues. CDR3 DNA sequence: TGCAGTGCTAGAGATCAGGAGGGACAGGTGACGGACACTGAAGCTTTCTTT. Amino acid sequence: CSARDQEGQVTDTEAFF.

This clonotype was seen a few times. The rearrangement joins TRBV28 to TRBJ1-1; 7 bases are shared with TRBD1. The germline gives CDR1 MDHEN, CDR2 SYDVKM. With V trimmed by 4 bases and J by 5 bases, 10 bases remained unmatched. The CDR3 runs 15 residues. CDR3 loop: CASSWGKGAWTEAFF. CDR3 bases: TGTGCCAGCAGTTGGGGAAAGGGGGCTTGGACTGAAGCTTTCTTT.

This clonotype was detected a few times. The chain joins TRBV6-1 to TRBJ1-2; 11 bases map to TRBD1. V shed 6 bases, J shed 7 bases, and the junction held 10 bases outside the gene matches. Per germline, CDR1 MNHNS and CDR2 SASEGT. CDR3 size: 15 residues. CDR3 sequence reads: CASRPGQGAYCGYTF. For the CDR3, the DNA is TGTGCCAGCAGACCAGGACAGGGGGCCTACTGTGGCTACACCTTC.

This clonotype was recorded a few times. This chain uses TRBV7-2 with TRBJ1-2; a weak D match, TRBD1 (5 bases). Germline V gene sequence: CDR1 SGHTA, CDR2 FQGNSA. V was shortened by 1 base and J by 8 bases, with 11 bases between the two germline ends. The CDR3 has 13 residues. The CDR3 sequence: CASSLDGAGGYTF. The CDR3 bases are TGTGCCAGCAGCTTAGATGGGGCTGGGGGCTACACCTTC.

In this sample, this clonotype turned up many times. The chain carries TRBV7-2 and TRBJ2-1; TRBD1 agrees at 8 bases. J gave up 10 bases and V 5 bases, and 22 bases lay outside the gene matches. The germline CDR1 and CDR2 sequences are SGHTA and FQGNSA. The CDR3 is made up of 18 amino acids. The CDR3 DNA reads TGTGCCAGCAGCACCCATCCCATGACAGGGGCCCCCTCTGGGGAGCAGTTCTTC. Its translation: CASSTHPMTGAPSGEQFF.

The table lists this clonotype with many counts. The chain uses TRBV28 and TRBJ2-2; TRBD1 matches at 7 bases. The V gene end was trimmed by 1 base and the J gene end by 7 bases; junction bases not matched to a gene: 9. This CDR3 region has 16 residues. Germline V gives CDR1 MDHEN, CDR2 SYDVKM. The CDR3 region is CASSLLATGAVGELFF. In DNA form, the CDR3 reads TGTGCCAGCAGTTTATTGGCCACAGGGGCCGTCGGGGAGCTGTTTTTT.

This clonotype was seen ten or more times. The chain joins TRBV20-1 to TRBJ2-5; 13 positions match TRBD2. J gave up 5 bases and V 2 bases, and 5 bases lay outside the gene matches. Looked up from germline, CDR1 is DFQATT and CDR2 is SNEGSKA (reference sequence). This CDR3 is 15 amino acids long. The CDR3 reads CSARSTSGRGETQYF. DNA for the CDR3: TGCAGTGCTAGAAGCACTAGCGGGAGGGGTGAGACCCAGTACTTC.

The V and J genes are TRBV9 and TRBJ1-2, with D possibly matching TRBD1 (6 bases). Germline V gene data show CDR1 as SGDLS and CDR2 as YYNGEE. V gave up 0 bases and J gave up 6 bases, with 24 bases separating them. This CDR3 contains 18 residues. The CDR3 nucleotides read TGTGCCAGCAGCGTAGCTACATGGGCGGGGGGGGGCGCCGATGGCTACACCTTC. Translation: CASSVATWAGGGADGYTF.

V is TRBV5-1 and J is TRBJ1-1, with D possibly TRBD1 on 6 matching bases. The ends were cut back, 5 bases at V and 1 base at J, with 12 bases in the middle. The V gene's germline CDR1 is SGHRS and CDR2 YFSETQ. This CDR3 is 14 amino acids long. The CDR3 DNA is TGCGCCAGCAGAAAACAGGGTGAGAACACTGAAGCTTTCTTT. The encoded protein is CASRKQGENTEAFF. The variable domain in full, with the rest retrieved from reference TRBV5-1 and TRBJ1-1, is KAGVTQTPRYLIKTRGQQVTLSCSPISGHRSVSWYQQTPGQGLQFLFEYFSETQRNKGNFPGRFSGRQFSNSRSEMNVSTLELGDSALYLCASRKQGENTEAFFGQGTRLTVV.

The rearrangement uses TRBV2 and TRBJ2-1; possibly TRBD1 or TRBD2 for D (5 bases each). V dropped 10 bases and J dropped 11 bases, with 18 bases sitting between them. CDR3 length equals 12 residues. Germline CDR1 and CDR2: SNHLY and FYNNEI. The CDR3 bases are TGTGCCACCTTTCAAGGGACGGGAAAGCAGTTCTTC. As protein: CATFQGTGKQFF.

This clonotype was counted ten times or more. This chain links TRBV7-3 with TRBJ1-1; D is possibly TRBD1 (6 bases). V lost 1 base and J lost 7, with 13 bases in between. CDR1 and CDR2 (germline): SGHTA, FQGTGA. The CDR3 runs to 14 residues. CDR3 DNA: TGTGCCAGCAGCTTAAGTCCAGGGGTGGATGAAGCTTTCTTT. Residues: CASSLSPGVDEAFF.

The sample holds many counts of this clonotype. The V call is TRBV27, the J call TRBJ2-7, with D possibly called TRBD1 or TRBD2 (5 bases each). CDR3 length: 14 residues. Trimming took off 2 bases at V and 2 bases at J, with 10 bases between the two ends. CDR1 is MNHEY and CDR2 is SMNVEV in the germline V gene (reference sequence). The CDR3 nucleotides read TGTGCCAGCAGTTTAAAAGGGACGACCTACGAGCAGTACTTC. It yields the protein CASSLKGTTYEQYF.

The chain links TRBV4-2 to TRBJ1-1; D might be TRBD1 (5 bases). Germline V CDR1 and CDR2: LGHNA, YNFKEQ. Trimming cost V 0 bases and J 4 bases, with 12 bases left between them. This CDR3 has 15 residues. The CDR3 spells CASSQDRNGGTEAFF. The CDR3 DNA sequence: TGTGCCAGCAGCCAAGATAGGAATGGGGGCACTGAAGCTTTCTTT.